This T cell receptor (beta chain) stems from a study of shared clonotypes between healthy human individuals. Study-level information: Two female and a few male donors aged 18 to 49 were enrolled. Whole-study results and caveats: Relative to memory subsets, naive subsets generally showed larger estimated richness. Non-shared clonotypes showed lower generation probabilities than clonotypes common to all four donors.

Details on this clone: The antigen remains undetermined.

Adults of Caucasian background living in Nashville, Tennessee made up all donors. The CDR3 is made up of 16 amino acids. Per germline, CDR1 LNHDA and CDR2 SQIVND (reference sequence). Trimming left V 4 bases short and J 2 bases short, with 15 bases between. Libraries were prepared by immunoSEQ multiplex PCR; TCRdb keeps only in-frame clonotypes and omits some of them. Of roughly 1,000,000 clones in the sample, about four fifths were seen once. Sample: memory CD4+ T cells from PBMCs. The subset denotes: CD45RA-negative fraction. J is TRBJ1-3 and V is TRBV19; D may be TRBD1 (5 bases). The clonotype comes from a man aged 18 to 35 in good health. Some clones in this sample may be carry-over from other donors' samples. In DNA form, the CDR3 reads TGTGCCAGTAGTAGCCGACAGTTAGGACCTGGAAACACCATATATTTT. Translation gives CASSSRQLGPGNTIYF.